This TCR beta chain emerged from a study of CD8+CD57+ T cells in acquired aplastic anemia. The overall study: Isolated CD4+ and CD8+ cells, once sorted, yielded DNA averaging about 3.2 ug. Findings and limits, study-wide: Approximately 28 CD8+ CDR3 sequences were shared between patients and controls. No significant difference in CD8+ Simpson's diversity was found between patients and controls.

The template for TCR beta VDJ and CDR3 sequence profiling was genomic DNA. One entry per CDR3 protein results from TCRdb running MiXCR on the reads. Among 150,000 to 200,000 distinct CDR3 sequences listed, 35% to 55% were seen once. Comment on this clonotype: What it binds is not known.

Trimming cost V 5 bases and J 4 bases, with 11 bases left between them. CDR1 is MRHNA, CDR2 SNTAGT, per germline. The CDR3 has 13 amino acids. This clonotype was obtained from a human donor in good health. The sequenced sample was sorted CD4+, CD8+, or CD8+CD57+ T cells (not recorded which) from PBMCs. The J gene is TRBJ2-5, the V gene TRBV6-4, with a possible D match to TRBD1 (5 bases). In nucleotides, the CDR3 is TGTGCCAGCAGTAGCAGGGTCGGAGAGACCCAGTACTTC. Its translation is CASSSRVGETQYF.